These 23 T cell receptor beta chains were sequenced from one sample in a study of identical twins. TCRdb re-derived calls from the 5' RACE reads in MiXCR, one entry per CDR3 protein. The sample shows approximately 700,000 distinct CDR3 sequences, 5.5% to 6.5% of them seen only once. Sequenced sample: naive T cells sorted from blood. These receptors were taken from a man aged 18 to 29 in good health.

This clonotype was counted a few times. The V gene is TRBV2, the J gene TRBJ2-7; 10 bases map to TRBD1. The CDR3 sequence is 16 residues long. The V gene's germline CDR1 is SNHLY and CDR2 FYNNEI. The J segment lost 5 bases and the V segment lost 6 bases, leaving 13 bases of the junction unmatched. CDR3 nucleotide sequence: TGTGCCAGCAGCTTAACCCCGGGACAGGGGTTTAACGAGCAGTACTTC. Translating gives CASSLTPGQGFNEQYF.

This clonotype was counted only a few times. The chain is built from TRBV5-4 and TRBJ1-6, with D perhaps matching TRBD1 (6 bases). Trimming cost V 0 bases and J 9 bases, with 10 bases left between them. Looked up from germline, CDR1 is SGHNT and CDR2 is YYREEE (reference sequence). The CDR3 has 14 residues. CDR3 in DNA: TGTGCCAGCAGCTTGGGGGGGCCACTTTCACCCCTCCACTTT. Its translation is CASSLGGPLSPLHF.

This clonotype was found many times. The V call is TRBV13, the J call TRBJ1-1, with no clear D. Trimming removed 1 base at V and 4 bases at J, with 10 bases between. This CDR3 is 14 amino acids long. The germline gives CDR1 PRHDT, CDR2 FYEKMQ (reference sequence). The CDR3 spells CASSLVIGGTEAFF. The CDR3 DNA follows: TGTGCCAGCAGCTTAGTCATAGGCGGCACTGAAGCTTTCTTT.

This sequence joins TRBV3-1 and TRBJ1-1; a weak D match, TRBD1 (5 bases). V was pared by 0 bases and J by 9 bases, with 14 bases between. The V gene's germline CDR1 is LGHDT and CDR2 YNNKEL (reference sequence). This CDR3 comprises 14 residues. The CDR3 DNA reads TGTGCCAGCAGCCAAGATCTTGGCAGGGCGAAAGCTTTCTTT. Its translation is CASSQDLGRAKAFF.

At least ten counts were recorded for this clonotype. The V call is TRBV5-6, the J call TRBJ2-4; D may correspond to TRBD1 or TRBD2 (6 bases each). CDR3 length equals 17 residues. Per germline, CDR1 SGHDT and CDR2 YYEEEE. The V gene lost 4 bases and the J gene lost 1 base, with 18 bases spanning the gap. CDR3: CASSPEGVGRAKNIQYF. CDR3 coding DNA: TGTGCCAGCAGCCCCGAGGGGGTGGGGAGGGCCAAAAACATTCAGTACTTC.

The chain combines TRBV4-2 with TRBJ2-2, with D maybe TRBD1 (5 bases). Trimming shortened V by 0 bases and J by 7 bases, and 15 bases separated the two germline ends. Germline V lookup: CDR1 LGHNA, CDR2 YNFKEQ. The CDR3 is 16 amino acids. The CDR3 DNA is TGTGCCAGCAGCCAAGATTTTCGGCAGGGTGGCGGGGAGCTGTTTTTT. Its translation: CASSQDFRQGGGELFF.

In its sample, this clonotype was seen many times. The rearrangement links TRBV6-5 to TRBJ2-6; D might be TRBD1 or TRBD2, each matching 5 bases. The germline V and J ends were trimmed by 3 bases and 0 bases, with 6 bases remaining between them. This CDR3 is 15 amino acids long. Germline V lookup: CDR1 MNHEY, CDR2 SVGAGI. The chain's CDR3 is CASSYGGSGANVLTF. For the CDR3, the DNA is TGTGCCAGCAGTTATGGGGGCTCTGGGGCCAACGTCCTGACTTTC.

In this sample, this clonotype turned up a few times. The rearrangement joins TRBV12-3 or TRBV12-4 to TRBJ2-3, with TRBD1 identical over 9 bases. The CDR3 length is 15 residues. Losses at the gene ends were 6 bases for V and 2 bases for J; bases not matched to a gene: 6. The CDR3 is CASSQRTGVTDTQYF. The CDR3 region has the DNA TGTGCCAGCAGCCAGCGGACAGGGGTCACAGATACGCAGTATTTT.

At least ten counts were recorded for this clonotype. CDR3 coding DNA: TGCGCCAGCAGCTCACTGGGCAGCTCCTACGAGCAGTACTTC. Its protein is CASSSLGSSYEQYF. J is TRBJ2-7 and V is TRBV5-1; no reliable D call. CDR3 length: 14 amino acids. Germline V gene lookup returns CDR1 SGHRS and CDR2 YFSETQ. The germline V and J ends were trimmed by 3 bases and 0 bases, with 10 bases remaining between them.

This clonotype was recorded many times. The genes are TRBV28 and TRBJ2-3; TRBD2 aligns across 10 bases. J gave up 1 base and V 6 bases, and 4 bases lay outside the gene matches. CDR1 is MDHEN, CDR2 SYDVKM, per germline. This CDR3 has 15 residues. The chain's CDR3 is CASSAGTSGTDTQYF. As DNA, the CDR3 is TGTGCCAGCAGCGCCGGGACTAGCGGCACAGATACGCAGTATTTT.

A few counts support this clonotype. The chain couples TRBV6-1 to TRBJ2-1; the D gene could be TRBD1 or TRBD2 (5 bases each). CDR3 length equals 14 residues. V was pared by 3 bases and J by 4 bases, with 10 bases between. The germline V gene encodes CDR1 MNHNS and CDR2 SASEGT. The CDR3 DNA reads TGTGCCAGCAGTGAGTTTGAGGGGTACAATGAGCAGTTCTTC. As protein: CASSEFEGYNEQFF.

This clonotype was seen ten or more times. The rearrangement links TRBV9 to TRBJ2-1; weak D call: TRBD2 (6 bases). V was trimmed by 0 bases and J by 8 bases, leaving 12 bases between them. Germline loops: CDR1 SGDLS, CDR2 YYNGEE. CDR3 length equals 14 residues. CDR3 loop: CASSVAGGVDEQFF. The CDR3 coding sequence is TGTGCCAGCAGCGTAGCCGGGGGAGTGGATGAGCAGTTCTTC.

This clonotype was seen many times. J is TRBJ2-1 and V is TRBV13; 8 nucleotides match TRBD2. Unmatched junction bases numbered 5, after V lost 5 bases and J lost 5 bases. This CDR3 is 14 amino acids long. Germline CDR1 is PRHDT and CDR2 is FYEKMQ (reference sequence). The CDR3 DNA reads TGTGCCAGCAGCCAGGGACTAGGGCACAATGAGCAGTTCTTC. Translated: CASSQGLGHNEQFF.

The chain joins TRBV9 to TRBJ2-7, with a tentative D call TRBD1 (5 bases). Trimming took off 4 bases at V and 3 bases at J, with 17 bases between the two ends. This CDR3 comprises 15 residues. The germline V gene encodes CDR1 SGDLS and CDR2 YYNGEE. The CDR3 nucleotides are TGTGCCAGCAGCCCTGGGGCCTCGGCTGGCTACGAGCAGTACTTC. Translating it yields CASSPGASAGYEQYF.

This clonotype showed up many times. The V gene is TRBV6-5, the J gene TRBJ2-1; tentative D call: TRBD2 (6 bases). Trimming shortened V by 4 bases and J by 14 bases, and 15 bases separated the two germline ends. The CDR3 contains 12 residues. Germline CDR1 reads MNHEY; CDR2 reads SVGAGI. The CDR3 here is CASSLMGEEEFF. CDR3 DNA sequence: TGTGCCAGCAGTTTGATGGGGGAGGAGGAGTTCTTC.

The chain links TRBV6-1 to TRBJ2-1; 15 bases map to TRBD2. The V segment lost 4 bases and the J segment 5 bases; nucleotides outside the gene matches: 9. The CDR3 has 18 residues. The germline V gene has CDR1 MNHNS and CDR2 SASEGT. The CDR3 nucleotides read TGTGCCAGCAGTGCCGGGACTAGCGGGGGGACGGTAGACAATGAGCAGTTCTTC. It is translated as CASSAGTSGGTVDNEQFF.

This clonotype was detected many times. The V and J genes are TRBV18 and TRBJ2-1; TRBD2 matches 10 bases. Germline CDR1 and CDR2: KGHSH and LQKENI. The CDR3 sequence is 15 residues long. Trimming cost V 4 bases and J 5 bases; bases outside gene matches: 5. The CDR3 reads CASSLGTSAHNEQFF. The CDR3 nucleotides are TGTGCCAGCTCACTCGGGACTAGCGCCCACAATGAGCAGTTCTTC.

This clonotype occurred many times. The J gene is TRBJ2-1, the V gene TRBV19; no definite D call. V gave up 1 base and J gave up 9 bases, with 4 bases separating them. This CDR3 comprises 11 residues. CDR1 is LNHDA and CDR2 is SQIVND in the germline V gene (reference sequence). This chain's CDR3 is CASSIAREQFF. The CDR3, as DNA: TGTGCCAGTAGTATAGCGCGTGAGCAGTTCTTC.

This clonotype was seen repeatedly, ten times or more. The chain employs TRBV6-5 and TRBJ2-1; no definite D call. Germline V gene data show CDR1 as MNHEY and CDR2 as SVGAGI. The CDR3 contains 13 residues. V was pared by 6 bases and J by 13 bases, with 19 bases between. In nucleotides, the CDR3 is TGTGCCAGCAGCTTAACCCTGATAGGTGTACAGTTCTTC. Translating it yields CASSLTLIGVQFF.

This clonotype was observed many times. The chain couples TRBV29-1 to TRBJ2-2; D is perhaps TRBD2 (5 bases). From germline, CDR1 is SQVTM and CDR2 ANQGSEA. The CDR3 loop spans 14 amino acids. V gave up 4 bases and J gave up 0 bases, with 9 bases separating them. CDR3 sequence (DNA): TGCAGCGTTGCCCCGGGGACGAACACCGGGGAGCTGTTTTTT. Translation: CSVAPGTNTGELFF.

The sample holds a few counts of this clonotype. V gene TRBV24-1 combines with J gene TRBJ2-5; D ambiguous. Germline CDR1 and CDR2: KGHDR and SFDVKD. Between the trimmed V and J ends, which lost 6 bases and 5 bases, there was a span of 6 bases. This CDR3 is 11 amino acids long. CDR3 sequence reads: CATSQGETQYF. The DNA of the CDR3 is TGTGCCACCAGTCAAGGGGAGACCCAGTACTTC.

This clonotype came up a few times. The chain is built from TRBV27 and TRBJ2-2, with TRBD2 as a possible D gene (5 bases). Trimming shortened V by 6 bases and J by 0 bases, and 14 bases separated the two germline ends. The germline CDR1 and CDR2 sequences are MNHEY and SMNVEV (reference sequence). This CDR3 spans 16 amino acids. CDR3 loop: CASSWTLTANTGELFF. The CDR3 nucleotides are TGTGCCAGCAGCTGGACTCTAACGGCGAACACCGGGGAGCTGTTTTTT.

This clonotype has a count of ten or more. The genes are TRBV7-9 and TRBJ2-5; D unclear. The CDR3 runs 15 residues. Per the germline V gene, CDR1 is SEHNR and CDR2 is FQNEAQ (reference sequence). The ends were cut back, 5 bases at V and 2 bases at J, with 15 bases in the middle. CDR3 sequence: CASSPITASQETQYF. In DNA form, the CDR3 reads TGTGCCAGCAGCCCGATTACAGCGTCACAAGAGACCCAGTACTTC.